Listed here are 19 T cell receptor beta chains from one sample, sequenced in a study of blood T cell repertoires in COVID-19. Assay: immunoSEQ multiplex PCR; the TCRdb copy retains only in-frame clones and omits some. This sample has 45,000 to 70,000 clones; roughly four fifths occur once, and the top ten carry around 8.7%. Sequencing input: peripheral blood. The source is a woman of 80 years or more with acute or convalescent COVID-19.

This clone was detected once. The genes are TRBV30 and TRBJ1-6; the D gene is possibly TRBD1 (6 bases). The V gene lost 1 base and the J gene lost 17 bases, with 12 bases spanning the gap. CDR1 and CDR2 from the germline V gene are GTSNPN and SVGIG (reference sequence). The CDR3 sequence is 11 residues long. In DNA form, the CDR3 reads TGTGCCTGGAGTGGGTCAGGGGATATCCACTTT. Translation: CAWSGSGDIHF.

The chain uses TRBV7-3 and TRBJ1-5, with a weak D call TRBD1 (5 bases). The CDR3 is 19 amino acids. CDR1 and CDR2 (germline): SGHTA, FQGTGA. Deletions cut 2 bases from V and 0 bases from J, with 20 bases between. In DNA, the CDR3 is TGTGCCAGCAGCTTACCAAGGCGCCAGGGAAGACATAGCAATCAGCCCCAGCATTTT. Translating it yields CASSLPRRQGRHSNQPQHF.

V gene TRBV30 combines with J gene TRBJ2-1; D unresolved. V was shortened by 1 base and J by 6 bases, with 4 bases between the two germline ends. Germline V gene sequence: CDR1 GTSNPN, CDR2 SVGIG (reference sequence). CDR3 length equals 11 residues. CDR3: CAWSAGNEQFF. In DNA, the CDR3 is TGTGCCTGGAGTGCAGGCAATGAGCAGTTCTTC. The whole variable domain, filled in from reference TRBV30 and TRBJ2-1, reads SQTIHQWPATLVQPVGSPLSLECTVEGTSNPNLYWYRQAAGRGLQLLFYSVGIGQISSEVPQNLSASRPQDRQFILSSKKLLLSDSGFYLCAWSAGNEQFFGPGTRLTVL.

This chain links TRBV7-2 with TRBJ1-2; TRBD1 agrees at 7 bases. The CDR3 has 15 amino acids. V dropped 3 bases and J dropped 6; count of bases not matched to a gene: 10. Germline values: CDR1 SGHTA, CDR2 FQGNSA. The CDR3 DNA sequence: TGTGCCAGCAGCTTGGGGCTACAGGGGAGAAATGGCTACACCTTC. Its translation: CASSLGLQGRNGYTF.

The rearrangement links TRBV10-2 to TRBJ2-1, with a possible D match to TRBD1 (5 bases). Germline V lookup: CDR1 WSHSY, CDR2 SAAADI. The V end was cut by 4 bases, the J end by 9 bases, with 13 bases between. There are 13 residues in the CDR3. CDR3 DNA sequence: TGCGCCAGCAGTGTCAAGGGGTCCGGTGAGCAGTTCTTC. It specifies CASSVKGSGEQFF.

The chain links TRBV4-2 to TRBJ1-4; the match to TRBD1 covers 10 bases. This CDR3 region has 15 residues. CDR1 and CDR2 (germline): LGHNA, YNFKEQ. Trimming at V came to 4 bases and at J to 7 bases, leaving 6 bases not matched to a gene. The DNA of the CDR3 is TGTGCCAGCAGCCTATCGACAGGGGGCGGTGAAAAACTGTTTTTT. Its translation is CASSLSTGGGEKLFF.

V usage is TRBV7-7 and J usage is TRBJ2-1, with 10 bases that match TRBD2. The CDR3 runs to 15 residues. CDR1 and CDR2 (germline): SSHAT, FNYEAQ (reference sequence). V lost 6 bases and J lost 4; bases outside the gene matches: 6. CDR3 nucleotides: TGTGCCAGCAGTCCCGGGACTAGCGCATACAATGAGCAGTTCTTC. It translates to CASSPGTSAYNEQFF. Full variable domain (outside the CDR3, taken from reference TRBV7-7 and TRBJ2-1): GAGVSQSPRYKVTKRGQDVTLRCDPISSHATLYWYQQALGQGPEFLTYFNYEAQPDKSGLPSDRFSAERPEGSISTLTIQRTEQRDSAMYRCASSPGTSAYNEQFFGPGTRLTVL.

The chain recombines TRBV29-1 with TRBJ2-3; TRBD2 matches at 9 bases. Germline V gene data show CDR1 as SQVTM and CDR2 as ANQGSEA. Unmatched junction bases numbered 12, after V lost 6 bases and J lost 5 bases. The CDR3 extends over 15 amino acids. CDR3: CSVTGRGGRGDTQYF. The CDR3 DNA sequence: TGCAGCGTGACAGGGCGGGGGGGCCGAGGAGATACGCAGTATTTT.

This sequence joins TRBV5-1 and TRBJ2-1, with 8 bases lining up with TRBD1. With V trimmed by 2 bases and J by 4 bases, 2 bases remained unmatched. The CDR3 loop spans 14 amino acids. Germline loops: CDR1 SGHRS, CDR2 YFSETQ. The CDR3 here is CASSFRDRYNEQFF. The CDR3 nucleotides read TGCGCCAGCAGCTTCCGGGACAGGTACAATGAGCAGTTCTTC.

The chain links TRBV11-1 to TRBJ2-7, with D possibly being TRBD1 (5 bases). Trimming removed 1 base from V and 3 bases from J, with 7 bases in between. The CDR3 consists of 13 residues. Germline CDR1 reads SGHAT; CDR2 reads FQDESV (reference sequence). CDR3 sequence (DNA): TGTGCCAGCAGCTTAGGGGGCCGCTACGAGCAGTACTTC. This codes for CASSLGGRYEQYF.

The V and J genes are TRBV5-5 and TRBJ2-2, with D tentatively TRBD2 (6 bases). Trimming left V 0 bases short and J 5 bases short, with 14 bases between. Per germline, CDR1 SGHKS and CDR2 YYEKEE (reference sequence). The CDR3 covers 16 residues. The CDR3 here is CASSLAFSSVTGELFF. CDR3 sequence (DNA): TGTGCCAGCAGCTTGGCCTTCTCTAGCGTGACCGGGGAGCTGTTTTTT.

V is TRBV18 and J is TRBJ2-3; a weak D match, TRBD1 (6 bases). Germline CDR1 and CDR2: KGHSH and LQKENI. Trimming left V 2 bases short and J 1 base short, with 10 bases between. The CDR3 is 15 residues long. The CDR3 loop reads CASSPVQGRTDTQYF. CDR3 nucleotide sequence: TGTGCCAGCTCACCAGTACAGGGACGCACAGATACGCAGTATTTT. The full variable domain, its missing parts supplied by reference TRBV18 and TRBJ2-3, is NAGVMQNPRHLVRRRGQEARLRCSPMKGHSHVYWYRQLPEEGLKFMVYLQKENIIDESGMPKERFSAEFPKEGPSILRIQQVVRGDSAAYFCASSPVQGRTDTQYFGPGTRLTVL.

The gene calls are TRBV19 and TRBJ2-7; 12 nucleotides match TRBD1. This CDR3 comprises 16 residues. J gave up 5 bases and V 1 base, and 6 bases lay outside the gene matches. CDR1 is LNHDA, CDR2 SQIVND, per germline (reference sequence). CDR3 loop: CASSIALGQGANEQYF. CDR3 DNA: TGTGCCAGTAGTATAGCCCTGGGACAGGGGGCGAACGAGCAGTACTTC.

This chain links TRBV18 with TRBJ2-3, with 7 bases lining up with TRBD2. Germline trimming cut 5 bases from V and 6 bases from J; bases unmatched to any gene: 17. The CDR3 loop spans 17 amino acids. CDR1 is KGHSH and CDR2 is LQKENI in the germline V gene. The CDR3 sequence: CASSLRLASDGTDTQYF. In DNA form, the CDR3 reads TGTGCCAGCTCATTAAGACTAGCTTCGGATGGGACGGATACGCAGTATTTT.

The rearrangement uses TRBV9 and TRBJ1-2; TRBD1 aligns across 7 bases. This CDR3 contains 13 residues. Germline values: CDR1 SGDLS, CDR2 YYNGEE. V gave up 2 bases and J gave up 5 bases; unmatched junction bases: 3. The CDR3 here is CASSVDRDYGYTF. The CDR3 DNA sequence: TGTGCCAGCAGCGTCGACAGGGATTATGGCTACACCTTC.

The chain combines TRBV6-5 with TRBJ2-2; D uncertain. This CDR3 region has 14 residues. The germline V gene has CDR1 MNHEY and CDR2 SVGAGI. Trimming shortened V by 5 bases and J by 0 bases, and 7 bases separated the two germline ends. The CDR3 here is CASSPSANTGELFF. The DNA of the CDR3 is TGTGCCAGCAGTCCCAGCGCGAACACCGGGGAGCTGTTTTTT.

The rearrangement uses TRBV5-8 and TRBJ2-5; 8 nucleotides align to TRBD1. Germline CDR1 and CDR2: SGHTS and YDEGEE. Trimming took 4 bases from V and 4 from J; bases not matched to a gene: 6. The CDR3 has 14 amino acids. CDR3 DNA: TGTGCCAGCAGCCCAAGACAGGGGAGAGAGACCCAGTACTTC. Amino acids: CASSPRQGRETQYF.

J is TRBJ1-4 and V is TRBV12-3 or TRBV12-4; D uncertain. The CDR3 contains 13 residues. V shed 3 bases and J shed 8 bases, with 10 bases lying between them. CDR3 protein: CASSLAEREKLFF. CDR3 in DNA: TGTGCCAGCAGTTTGGCAGAACGAGAAAAACTGTTTTTT.

This clone has more than one count but fewer than ten. CDR3 amino acids: CAYTTGKNTGELFF. The DNA of the CDR3 is TGTGCCTATACGACAGGGAAGAACACCGGGGAGCTGTTTTTT. The chain recombines TRBV30 with TRBJ2-2; 7 nucleotides match TRBD1. V lost 7 bases and J lost 1; bases outside the gene matches: 6. The CDR3 loop spans 14 amino acids. CDR1 and CDR2 (germline): GTSNPN, SVGIG (reference sequence).